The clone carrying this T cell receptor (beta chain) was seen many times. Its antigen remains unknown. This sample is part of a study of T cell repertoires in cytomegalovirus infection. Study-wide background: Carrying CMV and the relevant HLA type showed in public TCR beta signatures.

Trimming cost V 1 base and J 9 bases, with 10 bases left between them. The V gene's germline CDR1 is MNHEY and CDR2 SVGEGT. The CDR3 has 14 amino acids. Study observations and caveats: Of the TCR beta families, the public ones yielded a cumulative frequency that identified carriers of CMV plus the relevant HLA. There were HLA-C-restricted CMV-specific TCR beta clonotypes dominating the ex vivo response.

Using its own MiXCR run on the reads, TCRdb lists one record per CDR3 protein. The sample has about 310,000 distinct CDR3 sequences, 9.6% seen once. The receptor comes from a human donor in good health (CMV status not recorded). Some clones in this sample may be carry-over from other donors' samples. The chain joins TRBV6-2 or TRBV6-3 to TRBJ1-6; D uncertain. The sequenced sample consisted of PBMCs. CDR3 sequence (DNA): TGTGCCAGCAGTTACTTGGGAGTTGGTTCACCCCTCCACTTT. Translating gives CASSYLGVGSPLHF.